What follows describes a single T cell receptor (beta chain). This sample is part of a study of blood T cell repertoires in COVID-19. About the research overall: Italy, Spain and the United States were the sources of the convalescent and acute COVID-19 samples. PBMCs, B-cell-depleted T cells, or T cells provided the cDNA or gDNA that made up the material.

Authors' methods: Reference gene primers were amplified, and this amplification served to estimate nucleated cell counts. Data came from immunoSEQ multiplex PCR; TCRdb stores just in-frame clones and leaves some out. The D gene and trimming were derived from the DNA, and the V and J assignments and clone size from that table. The sample lists over 200,000 clones, around 89% seen once, with 0.9% to 1% in the top ten. The V and J ends lost 5 bases and 0 bases respectively, with 11 bases between them. CDR1 LNHDA and CDR2 SQIVND come from the germline V gene (reference sequence). The CDR3 runs 15 residues.

This clonotype was obtained from a woman aged 40 to 50 who had recovered from COVID-19. Sequencing was performed on peripheral blood. The V and J genes are TRBV19 and TRBJ2-1; D gene unclear. The CDR3 loop is CASSLQRGSYNEQFF. DNA for the CDR3: TGTGCCAGTAGTCTTCAGCGAGGCTCCTACAATGAGCAGTTCTTC. The full variable domain, rest sourced from reference TRBV19 and TRBJ2-1, is DGGITQSPKYLFRKEGQNVTLSCEQNLNHDAMYWYRQDPGQGLRLIYYSQIVNDFQKGDIAEGYSVSREKKESFPLTVTSAQKNPTAFYLCASSLQRGSYNEQFFGPGTRLTVL.